The 27 T cell receptor beta chains listed next were all sequenced from one sample in a study of cytomegalovirus exposure and HLA in healthy donors. PCR involved 60 Vbeta and 13 Jbeta primers. TCRdb's table, derived via immunoSEQ multiplex PCR, lists solely in-frame clones and lacks some. The repertoire table contains over 120,000 clones. The sequenced material came from PBMCs. Every receptor here comes from a male donor in good health and CMV-seronegative.

The CDR3 DNA reads as TGTGCCAGCAGCTTGTCAAACCGGGACAGGGAGGGCTACACCTTC. It yields the protein CASSLSNRDREGYTF. The chain links TRBV7-8 to TRBJ1-2; 9 nucleotides match TRBD1. The germline gives CDR1 SGHVS, CDR2 FQNEAQ. V lost 3 bases and J lost 8; bases outside the gene matches: 10. CDR3 size: 15 residues. Looking up the rest from reference TRBV7-8 and TRBJ1-2 gives the full variable domain: GAGVSQSPRYKVAKRGQDVALRCDPISGHVSLFWYQQALGQGPEFLTYFQNEAQLDKSGLPSDRFFAERPEGSVSTLKIQRTQQEDSAVYLCASSLSNRDREGYTFGSGTRLTVV.

The chain has TRBV18 and TRBJ1-2; D gene ambiguous. V lost 3 bases, J lost 0 bases, and 14 bases lay in between. The CDR3 is made up of 16 amino acids. CDR1 is KGHSH, CDR2 LQKENI, per germline. Here the CDR3 DNA reads TGTGCCAGCTCACCCGTCAGTTCTCCCGCTAACTATGGCTACACCTTC. Amino acid sequence: CASSPVSSPANYGYTF.

The chain is built from TRBV7-8 and TRBJ1-2; 7 bases agree with TRBD1. Germline values: CDR1 SGHVS, CDR2 FQNEAQ. The CDR3 length is 18 residues. V shed 0 bases, J shed 4 bases, and the junction held 14 bases outside the gene matches. The CDR3 nucleotides read TGTGCCAGCAGCTTAGCGCGAACCCAGGGGGAGGTAGTCTATGGCTACACCTTC. Translated: CASSLARTQGEVVYGYTF.

This chain links TRBV9 with TRBJ2-3; the D gene is possibly TRBD2 (6 bases). Germline V gene data show CDR1 as SGDLS and CDR2 as YYNGEE. The ends were cut back, 4 bases at V and 6 bases at J, with 21 bases in the middle. The CDR3 has 16 amino acids. The CDR3 DNA reads as TGTGCCAGCAGCTTAAAGACCCCGTCAGGAGGGGATACGCAGTATTTT. As protein: CASSLKTPSGGDTQYF. The full variable domain, rest sourced from reference TRBV9 and TRBJ2-3, is DSGVTQTPKHLITATGQRVTLRCSPRSGDLSVYWYQQSLDQGLQFLIQYYNGEERAKGNILERFSAQQFPDLHSELNLSSLELGDSALYFCASSLKTPSGGDTQYFGPGTRLTVL.

For the CDR3, the DNA is TGTGCCAGCAGCCAAGATCTAACGGGGATCACTGAAGCTTTCTTT. This sequence encodes CASSQDLTGITEAFF. The genes are TRBV4-2 and TRBJ1-1; D gene unclear. The CDR3 consists of 15 residues. In germline, CDR1 is LGHNA, CDR2 YNFKEQ. V was clipped by 0 bases and J by 4 bases, with 12 bases between them.

The CDR3 nucleotides are TGTGCCAGCAGTGGAGACAGGGGGGAATGGCATTTT. Translated: CASSGDRGEWHF. The genes are TRBV28 and TRBJ1-5; 9 positions match TRBD1. Germline CDR1 reads MDHEN; CDR2 reads SYDVKM. V was pared by 5 bases and J by 15 bases, with 8 bases of the junction left unmatched. This CDR3 has 12 residues.

The chain is built from TRBV9 and TRBJ2-5; possible D gene TRBD2, 6 bases. The CDR3 runs 16 residues. The germline V gene encodes CDR1 SGDLS and CDR2 YYNGEE. V lost 0 bases, J lost 2 bases, and 14 bases lay in between. The CDR3 loop reads CASSVEGGVQQETQYF. CDR3 bases: TGTGCCAGCAGCGTAGAAGGAGGGGTTCAACAAGAGACCCAGTACTTC.

This chain connects TRBV7-2 to TRBJ2-3, with TRBD2 matching over 7 bases. J lost 5 bases, V lost 1 base, and 9 bases had no gene match. The germline V gene encodes CDR1 SGHTA and CDR2 FQGNSA. The CDR3 length is 16 residues. The CDR3 nucleotides read TGTGCCAGCAGCTTAGATAGATCGGGGGGTCGAGATACGCAGTATTTT. Protein: CASSLDRSGGRDTQYF.

The rearrangement uses TRBV5-4 and TRBJ1-1; TRBD1 is a possible D gene (5 bases). This CDR3 has 12 residues. Germline-derived CDR1 and CDR2 are SGHNT and YYREEE (reference sequence). The V gene lost 3 bases and the J gene lost 7 bases, with 10 bases spanning the gap. The DNA of the CDR3 is TGTGCCAGCAGCTCGATGGGGGGTGAAGCTTTCTTT. Protein sequence: CASSSMGGEAFF.

The chain couples TRBV4-2 to TRBJ2-1; TRBD2 matches at 8 bases. CDR1 and CDR2 (germline): LGHNA, YNFKEQ. The length of the CDR3 is 14 residues. Trimming at V came to 4 bases and at J to 7 bases, leaving 6 bases not matched to a gene. The CDR3 reads CASSLSGGLNEQFF. CDR3 nucleotide sequence: TGTGCCAGCAGCCTGAGCGGGGGACTAAATGAGCAGTTCTTC.

The genes are TRBV9 and TRBJ1-2, with D possibly being TRBD1 (5 bases). Deletions cut 0 bases from V and 6 bases from J, with 24 bases between. This CDR3 region has 18 residues. From germline, CDR1 is SGDLS and CDR2 YYNGEE. The CDR3 DNA follows: TGTGCCAGCAGCGTAGGTATGGGGGGACGGACTGGCGGTGATGGCTACACCTTC. It specifies CASSVGMGGRTGGDGYTF.

This chain joins TRBV13 and TRBJ2-7; D is unclear. Deletions cut 0 bases from V and 2 bases from J, with 11 bases between. CDR1 PRHDT and CDR2 FYEKMQ come from the germline V gene (reference sequence). The length of the CDR3 is 15 residues. Here the CDR3 DNA reads TGTGCCAGCAGCTTAGGTCGAACCCCTACCTACGAGCAGTACTTC. Translated, it gives CASSLGRTPTYEQYF.

V usage is TRBV1 and J usage is TRBJ1-1; the D call TRBD1 from the table was never checked on the DNA. TRBV1 counts as a pseudogene. This CDR3 spans 16 amino acids. CDR3 loop: CTSSQDKPGWNTEAFF. The CDR3 nucleotides read TGCACCAGCAGCCAAGATAAACCAGGGTGGAACACTGAAGCTTTCTTT.

The chain links TRBV13 to TRBJ2-2; possibly TRBD2 for D (5 bases). The CDR3 runs 16 residues. Germline V gene lookup returns CDR1 PRHDT and CDR2 FYEKMQ (reference sequence). V gave up 5 bases and J gave up 3 bases, with 16 bases separating them. The DNA of the CDR3 is TGTGCCAGCAGCCCAGGACCAGCGGAGTACACCGGGGAGCTGTTTTTT. It is translated as CASSPGPAEYTGELFF.

CDR3 nucleotides: TGTGCCACCAGCAGAGTCGGGACACTGTACGAGCAGTACTTC. This sequence encodes CATSRVGTLYEQYF. This chain connects TRBV15 to TRBJ2-7, with D perhaps TRBD1 (6 bases). The V gene lost 1 base and the J gene lost 4 bases, with 11 bases spanning the gap. Germline-derived CDR1 and CDR2 are LNHNV and YYDKDF (reference sequence). The CDR3 runs 14 residues.

The CDR3 reads CASRVTAGGDYTF. The CDR3 DNA is TGTGCCAGCAGGGTTACCGCAGGGGGCGACTACACCTTC. V gene TRBV6-1 combines with J gene TRBJ1-2; 8 nucleotides match TRBD1. Germline assignment: CDR1 MNHNS and CDR2 SASEGT. Trimming took 6 bases from V and 10 from J; bases not matched to a gene: 10. The CDR3 has 13 amino acids.

V usage is TRBV15 and J usage is TRBJ1-1, with D hard to call. Germline V gene sequence: CDR1 LNHNV, CDR2 YYDKDF (reference sequence). CDR3 length equals 12 residues. The V end was cut by 0 bases, the J end by 14 bases, with 13 bases between. As DNA, the CDR3 is TGTGCCACCAGCAGAGATGGGCAGGTGATGTTCTTT. Its translation is CATSRDGQVMFF.

The gene calls are TRBV4-3 and TRBJ2-3; 11 positions agree with TRBD2. V shed 3 bases, J shed 3 bases, and the junction held 2 bases outside the gene matches. Germline V gene lookup returns CDR1 LGHNA and CDR2 YSLEER. The CDR3 is 15 amino acids. The chain's CDR3 is CASSQTSGDTDTQYF. CDR3 sequence (DNA): TGCGCCAGCAGCCAGACTAGCGGGGATACAGATACGCAGTATTTT.

Written as DNA, the CDR3 is TGTGCCACCAGCAGACCTAGGGAAAAACTGTTTTTT. This sequence encodes CATSRPREKLFF. This chain joins TRBV15 and TRBJ1-4; no firm D call. V was pared by 2 bases and J by 8 bases, with 6 bases between. Germline V gene sequence: CDR1 LNHNV, CDR2 YYDKDF (reference sequence). The CDR3 covers 12 residues.

The CDR3 sequence: CASSLWGVYSYEQYF. In DNA, the CDR3 is TGTGCCAGCAGCTTGTGGGGAGTTTACTCCTACGAGCAGTACTTC. The gene calls are TRBV5-6 and TRBJ2-7; the D gene is possibly TRBD2 (5 bases). This CDR3 contains 15 residues. Between the trimmed V and J ends, which lost 1 base and 0 bases, there was a span of 11 bases. The germline V gene has CDR1 SGHDT and CDR2 YYEEEE.

The gene calls are TRBV30 and TRBJ2-1, with 7 bases fitting TRBD2. The CDR3 totals 15 residues. Germline-derived CDR1 and CDR2 are GTSNPN and SVGIG (reference sequence). V gave up 1 base and J gave up 9 bases; unmatched junction bases: 12. The CDR3 region is CAWSGRLAAQGEQFF. DNA for the CDR3: TGTGCCTGGAGTGGAAGACTAGCCGCGCAGGGTGAGCAGTTCTTC.

The rearrangement links TRBV15 to TRBJ2-7, with D maybe TRBD2 (6 bases). CDR3 length: 12 amino acids. Germline lookup yields CDR1 LNHNV and CDR2 YYDKDF (reference sequence). The V end was cut by 5 bases, the J end by 6 bases, with 11 bases between. The CDR3 region has the DNA TGTGCCACCAGCGGAGGGTACAGCGAGCAGTACTTC. This encodes CATSGGYSEQYF.

This chain uses TRBV11-2 with TRBJ1-1; no definite D call. From germline, CDR1 is SGHAT and CDR2 FQNNGV. The CDR3 totals 15 residues. The germline V and J ends were trimmed by 5 bases and 2 bases, with 15 bases remaining between them. The CDR3 sequence: CASSPRAEGNTEAFF. CDR3 coding DNA: TGTGCCAGCAGCCCCCGGGCAGAGGGAAACACTGAAGCTTTCTTT.

The rearrangement links TRBV19 to TRBJ1-2; D is undetermined. CDR3 size: 15 residues. Germline V gene lookup returns CDR1 LNHDA and CDR2 SQIVND (reference sequence). Trimming took 0 bases from V and 0 from J, leaving 8 bases between them. CDR3 DNA sequence: TGTGCCAGTAGTATAGAGCGGGGAGCTAACTATGGCTACACCTTC. This sequence encodes CASSIERGANYGYTF.

The chain is built from TRBV5-1 and TRBJ1-2, with TRBD1 matching 8 bases. This CDR3 is built from 15 residues. CDR1 SGHRS and CDR2 YFSETQ come from the germline V gene. The junction had 9 bases not matched to a gene; V was cut back by 4 bases and J by 4 bases. Here the CDR3 DNA reads TGCGCCAGCAGCAGGACAGGGCAAGAGAGCTATGGCTACACCTTC. Translation: CASSRTGQESYGYTF.

V and J are TRBV27 and TRBJ2-7; D possibly corresponds to TRBD2 (5 bases). Trimming removed 4 bases from V and 7 bases from J, with 14 bases in between. There are 13 residues in the CDR3. Looked up from germline, CDR1 is MNHEY and CDR2 is SMNVEV (reference sequence). CDR3 sequence: CASSSSSWREQYF. The CDR3, as DNA: TGTGCCAGCAGTTCATCGTCCTGGAGGGAGCAGTACTTC.

The V gene is TRBV2, the J gene TRBJ1-3, with 7 positions matching TRBD1. The germline gives CDR1 SNHLY, CDR2 FYNNEI. This CDR3 has 16 amino acids. V was clipped by 7 bases and J by 2 bases; unmatched bases: 11. CDR3 region: CASTLFQGETGNTIYF. DNA of the CDR3: TGTGCCAGCACCCTATTCCAGGGGGAAACTGGAAACACCATATATTTT.